This entry describes one TCR beta chain. Its antigen is unknown. The sample holds no much larger clone one base away, and base qualities are not on file. This sample stems from a study of post-analysis software for immune sequencing data (dated by TCRdb to between 2014 and 2017). For the wider study: Relapsing-remitting, secondary progressive and progressive-relapsing multiple sclerosis were recorded as disease courses, and subtype annotation was lacking for some patients. The patient repertoires were compared against some twelve previously published healthy control repertoires obtained from donors aged about 6 to 27 years. A subset of samples was prepared in parallel using single-end sample barcoding, then pooled and co-amplified after Illumina adapter ligation.

Library preparation employed PCR. The run used an Illumina HiSeq 2500. Unique molecular identifiers were incorporated into TCR beta cDNA libraries to reduce PCR and sequencing biases. Roughly 0.5 million cDNA molecules were obtained per 1 to 10 million input T cells, so each molecule approximated one T cell. The patient libraries were prepared and sequenced with the same protocol used for the earlier healthy control dataset. Within a given batch, samples were prepared together, multiplexed and sequenced on the same HiSeq lane. In the paper's pipeline: MIGEC handled the raw barcoded reads, throwing out single-read molecular identifier groups before consensus assembly and CDR3 extraction. Clonotype tables were post-analysed with VDJtools, and diversity was normalized by down-sampling all datasets to the smallest sample size. In repertoire overlap clustering, CDR3 amino acid sequences, but not nucleotide sequences, were matched to correct batch-related cross-sample contamination. In-frame beta chains were kept once TCRdb had trimmed the public reads at Q25 with fastp and called clones with MiXCR. Records with the same CDR3 protein are collapsed into one entry carrying the most frequent genes and DNA. In this record, the V and J calls reflect TCRdb's handling and not the investigators' own analysis. This sample lists fewer than 550,000 distinct CDR3 sequences; 34% were detected once. The top ten constitute 4.5% to 7.5% of the sample.

The CDR3, from cysteine to phenylalanine, totals 15 residues. Of all the DNA, just the CDR3 is kept, 45 bases in frame from base 1. CDR1 and CDR2 were assigned from the germline V gene (reference sequence) as SGHKS and YYEKEE. V sheds 4 bases and J sheds 4 bases, leaving 17 bases between their ends. Results and caveats for the whole study, not just this receptor: When samples were clustered directly using the F measure, samples prepared in the same batch co-clustered strongly, which prompted a batch-effect correction. The multiple sclerosis patient group was slightly younger than the control group. Significantly higher frequencies in patients than in controls were found for roughly 5 TRBV segments, including TRBV5-6, TRBV5-1 and TRBV20-1. Multiple sclerosis patients had significantly lower normalized Chao1 diversity than controls, a result that suggests substantial peripheral T-cell clonal expansion.

To demonstrate the VDJtools post-analysis software, TCR beta repertoires were profiled from the peripheral blood of about 13 young patients with multiple sclerosis. The multiple sclerosis patients were children and adolescents between roughly 6 and 16 years of age. The receptor was derived from a girl aged 2-17 years with multiple sclerosis. Sequenced material: blood. The rearranged chain carries TRBV5-5 and TRBJ1-1; the D region possibly corresponds to TRBD1 (5 bases align). The nucleotide sequence reads as follows: TGTGCCAGCAGCAATTGGGAGATAAGGGGCACTGAAGCTTTCTTT. This sequence encodes CASSNWEIRGTEAFF.